This T cell receptor (beta chain) was retrieved from a study of cytomegalovirus exposure and HLA in healthy donors. This clone was recorded a few times. PCR was performed using 60 Vbeta and 13 Jbeta primers. The method was immunoSEQ multiplex PCR; TCRdb's version includes in-frame clones alone and lacks a portion of them. The sample gives roughly 120,000 clones, about 74% of which show up once; 2.5% to 3% is in the top ten. The germline V and J ends were trimmed by 4 bases and 3 bases, with 16 bases remaining between them. The CDR3 runs 15 residues. Germline assignment: CDR1 SGDLS and CDR2 YYNGEE. This receptor was identified in a woman in her thirties or forties in good health and CMV-seropositive. The V gene is TRBV9, the J gene TRBJ1-1, with a weak D call TRBD1 (5 bases). The sample taken for sequencing was PBMCs. This CDR3 reads CASSPLRGEDTEAFF. As DNA, the CDR3 is TGTGCCAGCAGCCCCCTGCGGGGGGAGGACACTGAAGCTTTCTTT.